The following is a T cell receptor (beta chain) sequence with its context. The sample originates from a study of blood T cell repertoires in COVID-19. TCRdb keeps only in-frame clones here, not all; method: immunoSEQ multiplex PCR. Among around 140,000 clones listed, over 75% were seen once. Trimming at V came to 4 bases and at J to 4 bases, leaving 5 bases not matched to a gene. The CDR3 length is 16 residues. The germline V gene encodes CDR1 LNHDA and CDR2 SQIVND (reference sequence). The chain is built from TRBV19 and TRBJ1-3, with TRBD1 matching over 12 bases. The source is a man aged 65 to 79 with acute or convalescent COVID-19. The sample taken for sequencing was peripheral blood. CDR3 bases: TGTGCCAGTAGTACCCCCGGGACAGGGGGCGGAAACACCATATATTTT. Translating it yields CASSTPGTGGGNTIYF. Full variable domain (outside the CDR3, taken from reference TRBV19 and TRBJ1-3): DGGITQSPKYLFRKEGQNVTLSCEQNLNHDAMYWYRQDPGQGLRLIYYSQIVNDFQKGDIAEGYSVSREKKESFPLTVTSAQKNPTAFYLCASSTPGTGGGNTIYFGEGSWLTVV.